Following are 21 T cell receptor beta chains from one sample sequenced in a study of Graves' ophthalmopathy and Graves' hyperthyroidism (dated by TCRdb to 2017 to 2018). This sample was sequenced with an Illumina HiSeq 2000. TCR beta CDR3 regions were amplified from RNA transcripts for repertoire sequencing. The first round of RT-PCR was done with HTBI primers and the Qiagen OneStep RT-PCR kit, and was followed by a second round of multiplex PCR, then size selection and purification. In-frame beta chains were kept once TCRdb had trimmed the public reads at Q25 with fastp and called clones with MiXCR. Each record represents a unique CDR3 protein, reported with the most common genes and DNA among its rows. Counted in this sample were a few hundred thousand distinct CDR3 sequences; under 45% of them appeared once. The ten largest clonotypes hold 3.5% to 4.5% of the sample. Material for sequencing was peripheral blood or thyroid tissue (not recorded which). These receptor sequences come from an adult man with Graves' hyperthyroidism.

In this sample, this clonotype turned up many times. The V and J genes are TRBV29-1 and TRBJ1-1; D may be TRBD1 (5 bases). Germline values: CDR1 SQVTM, CDR2 ANQGSEA. Trimming cost V 6 bases and J 1 base, with 9 bases left between them. The CDR3 is 12 residues long. The CDR3 DNA is TGCAGCGTCAAACAGGCGAACACTGAAGCTTTCTTT. The encoded protein is CSVKQANTEAFF.

This clonotype was recorded many times. The chain employs TRBV2 and TRBJ2-7, with no clear D. V was pared by 4 bases and J by 3 bases, with 13 bases between. Germline V gene sequence: CDR1 SNHLY, CDR2 FYNNEI. The CDR3 has 14 amino acids. The CDR3 reads CASSGRSESYEQYF. In nucleotides, the CDR3 is TGTGCCAGCAGTGGTAGGTCGGAAAGCTACGAGCAGTACTTC.

This rearrangement joins TRBV21-1 to TRBJ2-5; the table's D call, TRBD2, has no DNA check behind it. TRBV21-1 is described as a pseudogene. The CDR3 has 14 residues. The CDR3 coding sequence is TGTGCCAGCAGCACTAGCGGGGACAAAGAGACCCAGTACTTC. It is translated as CASSTSGDKETQYF.

The chain employs TRBV20-1 and TRBJ2-5; D may be TRBD2 (5 bases). This CDR3 region has 13 residues. Germline loops: CDR1 DFQATT, CDR2 SNEGSKA (reference sequence). The germline V and J ends were trimmed by 2 bases and 5 bases, with 12 bases remaining between them. As DNA, the CDR3 is TGCAGTGCTAGATACGGGCCGGGGGAGACCCAGTACTTC. Translation: CSARYGPGETQYF.

This clonotype was seen a few times. V usage is TRBV19 and J usage is TRBJ1-1, with no clear D. CDR3 size: 13 residues. V shed 7 bases and J shed 5 bases, with 14 bases lying between them. Per germline, CDR1 LNHDA and CDR2 SQIVND (reference sequence). CDR3 loop: CASTLLPGTEAFF. In nucleotides, the CDR3 is TGTGCCAGTACCCTGCTCCCTGGGACTGAAGCTTTCTTT. The full variable domain, its missing parts supplied by reference TRBV19 and TRBJ1-1, is DGGITQSPKYLFRKEGQNVTLSCEQNLNHDAMYWYRQDPGQGLRLIYYSQIVNDFQKGDIAEGYSVSREKKESFPLTVTSAQKNPTAFYLCASTLLPGTEAFFGQGTRLTVV.

This clonotype was seen repeatedly, ten times or more. V and J are TRBV6-5 and TRBJ1-5; a possible D gene is TRBD1 (6 bases). V was pared by 6 bases and J by 5 bases, with 11 bases between. The germline V gene has CDR1 MNHEY and CDR2 SVGAGI. The CDR3 is made up of 13 amino acids. As DNA, the CDR3 is TGTGCCAGCAGCGACAGGTTTGATCAGCCCCAGCATTTT. Translated, it gives CASSDRFDQPQHF.

This clonotype was counted a few times. The chain employs TRBV28 and TRBJ1-6, with D perhaps TRBD1 (5 bases). Trimming left V 7 bases short and J 5 bases short, with 18 bases between. Germline CDR1 is MDHEN and CDR2 is SYDVKM. This CDR3 is built from 16 residues. The DNA of the CDR3 is TGTGCCAGCATTTCCATTCCGGGACGGAATAATTCACCCCTCCACTTT. It codes for CASISIPGRNNSPLHF. Looking up the rest from reference TRBV28 and TRBJ1-6 gives the full variable domain: DVKVTQSSRYLVKRTGEKVFLECVQDMDHENMFWYRQDPGLGLRLIYFSYDVKMKEKGDIPEGYSVSREKKERFSLILESASTNQTSMYLCASISIPGRNNSPLHFGNGTRLTVT.

Of note for this clonotype: A much larger clone lies one base from this, so it may be a read error. The rearrangement uses TRBV10-3 and TRBJ2-5, with D possibly matching TRBD2 (6 bases). V lost 11 bases, J lost 2 bases, and 18 bases lay in between. The CDR3 is 14 amino acids. CDR1 and CDR2 (germline): ENHRY, SYGVKD. The CDR3 is CAGSRDSRQETQYF. CDR3 bases: TGTGCCGGCAGTCGGGACTCGCGTCAAGAGACCCAGTACTTC.

This clonotype was seen repeatedly, ten times or more. V and J are TRBV2 and TRBJ2-5, with TRBD1 matching 7 bases. This CDR3 contains 14 residues. J lost 2 bases, V lost 5 bases, and 5 bases had no gene match. Germline loops: CDR1 SNHLY, CDR2 FYNNEI. CDR3 protein: CASSQTGMQETQYF. CDR3 sequence (DNA): TGTGCCAGCAGTCAGACAGGGATGCAAGAGACCCAGTACTTC.

This clonotype occurred many times. V and J are TRBV2 and TRBJ2-7; the match to TRBD2 covers 11 bases. Trimming at V came to 4 bases and at J to 0 bases, leaving 2 bases not matched to a gene. Germline assignment: CDR1 SNHLY and CDR2 FYNNEI. The CDR3 extends over 15 amino acids. CDR3 nucleotide sequence: TGTGCCAGCAGTGTCACTAGCGGGAGCTCCTACGAGCAGTACTTC. Translation: CASSVTSGSSYEQYF.

V gene TRBV29-1 combines with J gene TRBJ1-5; the match to TRBD1 covers 7 bases. The V gene end was trimmed by 4 bases and the J gene end by 5 bases; junction bases not matched to a gene: 5. The CDR3 totals 13 residues. Germline V gene sequence: CDR1 SQVTM, CDR2 ANQGSEA. The CDR3 bases are TGCAGCGTTGCGGACAGGCGGGATCAGCCCCAGCATTTT. Its translation: CSVADRRDQPQHF.

This clonotype was recorded many times. The chain couples TRBV5-4 to TRBJ1-1; possible D gene TRBD1, 5 bases. CDR1 SGHNT and CDR2 YYREEE come from the germline V gene (reference sequence). The CDR3 runs 12 residues. The ends were cut back, 4 bases at V and 7 bases at J, with 11 bases in the middle. CDR3 residues: CASSRDGYEAFF. The CDR3 DNA follows: TGTGCCAGCAGCCGGGACGGCTATGAAGCTTTCTTT.

The gene calls are TRBV29-1 and TRBJ1-4; D possibly corresponds to TRBD1 (6 bases). CDR1 and CDR2 (germline): SQVTM, ANQGSEA. The CDR3 loop spans 14 amino acids. V was clipped by 4 bases and J by 7 bases, with 16 bases between them. CDR3 sequence reads: CSVAHRDGSEKLFF. The CDR3 DNA is TGCAGCGTTGCCCACAGGGACGGGAGTGAAAAACTGTTTTTT.

The chain combines TRBV2 with TRBJ2-5, with D possibly TRBD2 on 5 matching bases. CDR3 size: 16 residues. Deletions cut 5 bases from V and 4 bases from J, with 20 bases between. Germline values: CDR1 SNHLY, CDR2 FYNNEI. CDR3 amino acids: CASSNSHRGIRETQYF. The DNA of the CDR3 is TGTGCCAGCAGTAACAGCCATCGGGGAATCCGAGAGACCCAGTACTTC.

In its sample, this clonotype was seen once. This rearrangement joins TRBV15 to TRBJ1-2; D is possibly TRBD1 (6 bases). Germline CDR1 is LNHNV and CDR2 is YYDKDF (reference sequence). V lost 1 base to trimming and J lost 12 bases, with 30 bases between them. The CDR3 is 18 residues long. As DNA, the CDR3 is TGTGCCACCAGCAGAGTCGGAACAGGGCACGATGGTAGCTCTGGAAACACCTTC. This encodes CATSRVGTGHDGSSGNTF.

Of note for this clonotype: Since a much larger clone is just one base distant, this may be a read error. The chain has TRBV7-9 and TRBJ2-5; D perhaps matches TRBD1 (6 bases). Germline loops: CDR1 SEHNR, CDR2 FQNEAQ (reference sequence). Trimming took 4 bases from V and 3 from J, leaving 21 bases between them. The CDR3 has 17 residues. The CDR3 region is CASSSLRRQGFEETQYF. The CDR3 bases are TGTGCCAGCAGCTCGTTACGGCGTCAGGGGTTCGAAGAGACCCAGTACTTC.

V usage is TRBV20-1 and J usage is TRBJ2-7, with TRBD2 matching 8 bases. Germline-derived CDR1 and CDR2 are DFQATT and SNEGSKA (reference sequence). This CDR3 spans 16 amino acids. Germline trimming cut 6 bases from V and 0 bases from J; bases unmatched to any gene: 13. The DNA of the CDR3 is TGCAGTGCCAGAATCGTAGCGGGGTCTAGCTCCTACGAGCAGTACTTC. It yields the protein CSARIVAGSSSYEQYF.

The rearrangement uses TRBV18 and TRBJ1-4; weak D call: TRBD1 (5 bases). Germline V gene sequence: CDR1 KGHSH, CDR2 LQKENI. Trimming took 1 base from V and 4 from J, leaving 10 bases between them. This CDR3 has 15 amino acids. The CDR3 here is CASSPRDGSNEKLFF. CDR3 coding DNA: TGTGCCAGCTCACCACGGGACGGGAGTAATGAAAAACTGTTTTTT.

In its sample, this clonotype was seen many times. This chain uses TRBV20-1 with TRBJ1-1; no firm D call. In germline, CDR1 is DFQATT, CDR2 SNEGSKA (reference sequence). V was clipped by 2 bases and J by 1 base, with 11 bases between them. CDR3 length: 14 amino acids. CDR3 in DNA: TGCAGTGCTAGACCTCGGACGGGGAACACTGAAGCTTTCTTT. Translated: CSARPRTGNTEAFF.

This clonotype appeared many times. V is TRBV6-5 and J is TRBJ1-5, with 9 nucleotides matching TRBD1. The CDR3 covers 16 residues. After removal of 4 bases from V and 5 bases from J, the junction contained 9 bases not matched to a gene. Per the germline V gene, CDR1 is MNHEY and CDR2 is SVGAGI. The CDR3 sequence: CASSSRTGEGDQPQHF. In DNA, the CDR3 is TGTGCCAGCAGTTCTCGGACAGGGGAGGGCGATCAGCCCCAGCATTTT.

This clonotype was seen repeatedly, ten times or more. CDR3 residues: CSARDPGAIADEQYF. The DNA for the CDR3 is TGCAGTGCTAGAGATCCGGGAGCCATAGCGGACGAGCAGTACTTC. The genes are TRBV20-1 and TRBJ2-7, with D possibly being TRBD2 (6 bases). There are 15 residues in the CDR3. The germline CDR1 and CDR2 sequences are DFQATT and SNEGSKA (reference sequence). Trimming left V 0 bases short and J 5 bases short, with 17 bases between.